The entry that follows covers one TCR beta chain sequence. Individuals aged about 18 to 90 years were recruited from 24 US areas. Participants were placed into cohorts based on the clinical history they reported. This entry comes from a study of blood T cell repertoires in COVID-19. In the original workflow: For nucleated cells, counts were estimated from reference gene primer amplification. This table comes from immunoSEQ multiplex PCR, and its TCRdb copy is limited to in-frame clones, with some not included. That table is the source of V, J and clone size, and D and trimming were worked out from the DNA. Of a few hundred thousand clones in the sample, around 89% were seen once. Germline trimming cut 1 base from V and 9 bases from J; bases unmatched to any gene: 18. Germline CDR1 reads GTSNPN; CDR2 reads SVGIG (reference sequence). CDR3 length: 17 amino acids.

The chain has TRBV30 and TRBJ2-5; 9 nucleotides line up with TRBD2. This clonotype was obtained from a woman aged 18-29 years with acute COVID-19. The sample was PBMCs or T cells enriched from blood (not recorded which). CDR3 coding DNA: TGTGCCTGGAGTGAGGCGGGAGGGCCAAAAGGTTGGGTGGCCCAGTACTTC. Translated: CAWSEAGGPKGWVAQYF.